This note documents a single T cell receptor (beta chain) sequence. Its target is unknown. It differs at one base from a far larger clone, so likely a read error. This sample includes further DNA sequences coding for the same CDR3. These data belong to a study of shared clonotypes between healthy human individuals. The study, taken as a whole, reports: A small donor pool kept down the genetic and exposure-history diversity that was represented.

Template amounts of roughly 280 ng DNA, tens of thousands of T cell genomes, were employed in unsorted PBMC replicate PCRs. Researchers sequenced unsorted PBMC DNA using ten immunoSEQ deep assay plates. The method was immunoSEQ multiplex PCR; TCRdb's version includes in-frame clones alone and lacks a portion of them. The table shows about 490,000 clones, with more than 65% occurring only once. Healthy adults negative for HIV, lacking recent acute infections or vaccinations, served as donors. The germline V gene encodes CDR1 GTSNPN and CDR2 SVGIG (reference sequence). V was shortened by 3 bases and J by 2 bases, with 23 bases between the two germline ends. CDR3 length equals 17 residues.

The chain uses TRBV30 and TRBJ2-7; D possibly uses TRBD1 or TRBD2 (5 bases each). The sample consisted of PBMCs. This TCR was sampled from a middle-aged woman in good health. Some clones in this sample may be carry-over from other donors' samples. Written as DNA, the CDR3 is TGTGCCTGGAGGGGGGACCACGGGACGCTAAGACCCTACGAGCAGTACTTC. The encoded protein is CAWRGDHGTLRPYEQYF.